One sample yielded the 24 T cell receptor beta chains listed below, sequenced in a study of T cells after yellow fever vaccination. TCRdb processed the 5' RACE reads anew with MiXCR; each CDR3 protein has one entry. The repertoire has about 320,000 distinct CDR3 sequences, 3.5% to 4.5% of them found once; the top ten carry approximately 19%. The sequenced sample was PBMCs, obtained 15 days after the yellow fever booster vaccination. These receptors all stem from a man aged 18-30 years who received the YFV17D yellow fever vaccine.

Many counts were recorded for this clonotype. This chain connects TRBV12-3 or TRBV12-4 to TRBJ1-2; D is undetermined. CDR3 length equals 14 residues. V gave up 1 base and J gave up 0 bases, with 6 bases separating them. The CDR3 nucleotides are TGTGCCAGCAGTTTAGTTCCAGCTAACTATGGCTACACCTTC. This codes for CASSLVPANYGYTF.

This clonotype was counted only a few times. The rearrangement joins TRBV28 to TRBJ2-7; TRBD1 aligns across 7 bases. The J segment lost 10 bases and the V segment lost 4 bases, leaving 10 bases of the junction unmatched. CDR1 MDHEN and CDR2 SYDVKM come from the germline V gene. CDR3 size: 13 residues. CDR3 DNA sequence: TGTGCCAGCAGTTCCCAAAACCGGGACAGCCAGTACGTC. Protein: CASSSQNRDSQYV.

There are many counts of this clonotype. V usage is TRBV7-2 and J usage is TRBJ2-5, with TRBD2 matching over 9 bases. The CDR3 loop spans 15 amino acids. The germline CDR1 and CDR2 sequences are SGHTA and FQGNSA. After removal of 7 bases from V and 9 bases from J, the junction contained 15 bases not matched to a gene. CDR3 residues: CASTFLASGDQSQYF. CDR3 sequence (DNA): TGTGCCAGCACCTTCTTAGCTAGCGGGGACCAATCCCAGTACTTC. The complete variable domain, with remaining parts taken from reference TRBV7-2 and TRBJ2-5, reads GAGVSQSPSNKVTEKGKDVELRCDPISGHTALYWYRQSLGQGLEFLIYFQGNSAPDKSGLPSDRFSAERTGGSVSTLTIQRTQQEDSAVYLCASTFLASGDQSQYFGPGTRLLVL.

The gene calls are TRBV28 and TRBJ1-2; D is perhaps TRBD1 (6 bases). This CDR3 region has 15 residues. Germline assignment: CDR1 MDHEN and CDR2 SYDVKM. Trimming took off 6 bases at V and 2 bases at J, with 16 bases between the two ends. The CDR3 loop is CASSPPDRQNYGYTF. Written as DNA, the CDR3 is TGTGCCAGCAGCCCCCCTGACAGGCAGAACTATGGCTACACCTTC.

V usage is TRBV6-2 or TRBV6-3 and J usage is TRBJ2-1, with D possibly being TRBD1 (6 bases). V lost 10 bases and J lost 4, with 11 bases in between. Germline assignment: CDR1 MNHEY and CDR2 SVGEGT. This CDR3 has 12 amino acids. DNA for the CDR3: TGTGCCACCAAGAGGGGGTACAATGAGCAGTTCTTC. Translation gives CATKRGYNEQFF.

This clonotype was found a few times. The J gene is TRBJ1-1, the V gene TRBV27; D possibly corresponds to TRBD1 (6 bases). The germline V gene has CDR1 MNHEY and CDR2 SMNVEV (reference sequence). Trimming left V 0 bases short and J 1 base short, with 21 bases between. This CDR3 comprises 19 residues. CDR3 sequence reads: CASSLSMFGGGAENTEAFF. The CDR3 nucleotides are TGTGCCAGCAGTTTATCGATGTTCGGCGGGGGGGCGGAGAACACTGAAGCTTTCTTT.

This clonotype was seen many times. The rearrangement links TRBV28 to TRBJ2-3; possibly TRBD1 or TRBD2 for D (6 bases each). The germline CDR1 and CDR2 sequences are MDHEN and SYDVKM. This CDR3 spans 12 amino acids. The V end lost 5 bases, the J end lost 8 bases, and 11 bases lay between the germline ends. The DNA of the CDR3 is TGTGCCAGCAGTCCACGGGGGCTTACGCAGTATTTT. This translates into CASSPRGLTQYF. Looking up the rest from reference TRBV28 and TRBJ2-3 gives the full variable domain: DVKVTQSSRYLVKRTGEKVFLECVQDMDHENMFWYRQDPGLGLRLIYFSYDVKMKEKGDIPEGYSVSREKKERFSLILESASTNQTSMYLCASSPRGLTQYFGPGTRLTVL.

The genes are TRBV5-5 and TRBJ1-1, with D possibly being TRBD1 (6 bases). Trimming shortened V by 1 base and J by 5 bases, and 21 bases separated the two germline ends. This CDR3 is 17 amino acids long. The V gene's germline CDR1 is SGHKS and CDR2 YYEKEE (reference sequence). The CDR3, as DNA: TGTGCCAGCAGCTTGTTCGGTTTTGGACAGAGCCCAACTGAAGCTTTCTTT. This gives the protein CASSLFGFGQSPTEAFF. Full variable domain (rest looked up from reference TRBV5-5 and TRBJ1-1): DAGVTQSPTHLIKTRGQQVTLRCSPISGHKSVSWYQQVLGQGPQFIFQYYEKEERGRGNFPDRFSARQFPNYSSELNVNALLLGDSALYLCASSLFGFGQSPTEAFFGQGTRLTVV.

This clonotype was recorded at least ten times. The rearrangement links TRBV20-1 to TRBJ2-1; D may be TRBD1 (6 bases). From germline, CDR1 is DFQATT and CDR2 SNEGSKA (reference sequence). V dropped 0 bases and J dropped 4 bases, with 10 bases sitting between them. This CDR3 region has 14 residues. CDR3 in DNA: TGCAGTGCTAGAGAGAATGGACAGTACAATGAGCAGTTCTTC. It codes for CSARENGQYNEQFF.

The chain couples TRBV19 to TRBJ2-7; unclear D gene. From germline, CDR1 is LNHDA and CDR2 SQIVND (reference sequence). V was clipped by 9 bases and J by 0 bases, with 12 bases between them. This CDR3 has 13 residues. CDR3 DNA sequence: TGTGCCAGCTCAGACGACATCTCCTACGAGCAGTACTTC. It is translated as CASSDDISYEQYF.

Of note for this clonotype: Since a much larger clone is just one base distant, this may be a read error. The chain uses TRBV7-6 and TRBJ2-5; D is ambiguous. This CDR3 contains 13 residues. Germline V gives CDR1 SGHVS, CDR2 FNYEAQ. V lost 5 bases, J lost 2 bases, and 9 bases lay in between. CDR3 in DNA: TGTGCCAGCAGCGTAGAGCAGCAAGAGACCCAGTACTTC. Translated, it gives CASSVEQQETQYF.

DNA for the CDR3: TGTGCCAGCAGCCAAGATCCGGGGGCGGTCGGGGAGCTGTTTTTT. Encoded protein: CASSQDPGAVGELFF. V gene TRBV3-1 combines with J gene TRBJ2-2; D assignment may be TRBD1 or TRBD2 (6 bases each). This CDR3 is 15 amino acids long. V lost 0 bases to trimming and J lost 7 bases, with 12 bases between them. Germline V lookup: CDR1 LGHDT, CDR2 YNNKEL (reference sequence).

This clonotype has only a few counts. The chain links TRBV19 to TRBJ2-6; possibly TRBD1 for D (5 bases). This CDR3 comprises 14 residues. V shed 7 bases and J shed 2 bases, with 9 bases lying between them. The germline gives CDR1 LNHDA, CDR2 SQIVND (reference sequence). The CDR3 here is CASTRGAGANVLTF. The CDR3 coding sequence is TGTGCCAGTACAAGGGGTGCTGGGGCCAACGTCCTGACTTTC.

The sample holds a few counts of this clonotype. The V and J genes are TRBV6-6 and TRBJ1-2; TRBD1 is a possible D gene (5 bases). The CDR3 is made up of 16 amino acids. V shed 6 bases and J shed 4 bases, with 21 bases lying between them. Germline loops: CDR1 MNHNY, CDR2 SVGAGI (reference sequence). CDR3: CASSYDSTRVGYGYTF. The CDR3 DNA sequence: TGTGCCAGCAGCTACGATAGTACCAGGGTGGGCTATGGCTACACCTTC.

This clonotype was recorded at least ten times. This rearrangement joins TRBV4-1 to TRBJ2-3, with TRBD1 matching 10 bases. Per the germline V gene, CDR1 is MGHRA and CDR2 is YSYEKL. The CDR3 consists of 16 residues. V lost 0 bases to trimming and J lost 3 bases; unmatched junction nucleotides: 3. The DNA of the CDR3 is TGCGCCAGCAGCCAAGATAGGACAGGGGGTACAGATACGCAGTATTTT. This encodes CASSQDRTGGTDTQYF.

Concerning this clonotype: A clone one base away is much larger, so this may be a read error. The genes are TRBV5-1 and TRBJ2-3; D possibly corresponds to TRBD1 (5 bases). From germline, CDR1 is SGHRS and CDR2 YFSETQ. V lost 4 bases, J lost 6 bases, and 12 bases lay in between. This CDR3 comprises 13 residues. CDR3 DNA sequence: TGCGCCAGCAGCCCGGCCAGGGTGGATACGCAGTATTTT. Its translation: CASSPARVDTQYF.

This clonotype was seen more than once but under ten times. The genes are TRBV12-3 or TRBV12-4 and TRBJ2-1; 8 bases are shared with TRBD1. The CDR3 extends over 16 amino acids. The junction had 7 bases not matched to a gene; V was cut back by 3 bases and J by 3 bases. DNA of the CDR3: TGTGCCAGCAGTTTTCATACCGGGACAGGCTACAATGAGCAGTTCTTC. This gives the protein CASSFHTGTGYNEQFF.

This clonotype has a count of ten or more. This rearrangement joins TRBV20-1 to TRBJ1-5; no definite D call. Trimming took off 6 bases at V and 1 base at J, with 7 bases between the two ends. There are 12 residues in the CDR3. CDR1 DFQATT and CDR2 SNEGSKA come from the germline V gene (reference sequence). The CDR3: CSAHPSNQPQHF. The CDR3 DNA sequence: TGCAGTGCGCATCCAAGCAATCAGCCCCAGCATTTT.

This clonotype was picked up many times. The CDR3 coding sequence is TGTGCCAGCAGTCGGGGGGGTCAGCCCCAGCATTTT. Its protein is CASSRGGQPQHF. This chain connects TRBV27 to TRBJ1-5, with D possibly TRBD1 on 5 matching bases. The germline V gene has CDR1 MNHEY and CDR2 SMNVEV (reference sequence). V lost 5 bases, J lost 6 bases, and 8 bases lay in between. This CDR3 spans 12 amino acids.

This clonotype was counted many times. The V call is TRBV12-3 or TRBV12-4, the J call TRBJ2-7; D remains unclear. CDR3 length: 15 amino acids. V lost 1 base and J 1 base, leaving 11 bases between the germline ends. The CDR3 nucleotides read TGTGCCAGCAGTTTAGGGTCGAGCAGGTCCTACGAGCAGTACTTC. Amino acids: CASSLGSSRSYEQYF.

There are many counts of this clonotype. This chain links TRBV3-1 with TRBJ1-4; D not resolved. Germline V gives CDR1 LGHDT, CDR2 YNNKEL (reference sequence). Trimming shortened V by 2 bases and J by 1 base, and 11 bases separated the two germline ends. The CDR3 runs 16 residues. For the CDR3, the DNA is TGTGCCAGCAGCCAAATGGAGGGAGGAACTAATGAAAAACTGTTTTTT. This sequence encodes CASSQMEGGTNEKLFF.

This clonotype has just a few counts. The gene calls are TRBV19 and TRBJ2-7; D may be TRBD1 (5 bases). Germline values: CDR1 LNHDA, CDR2 SQIVND (reference sequence). Trimming pared 3 bases from V and 2 bases from J, leaving 11 bases between. CDR3 size: 14 residues. The CDR3 sequence is CASSMGQGPYEQYF. The DNA for the CDR3 is TGTGCCAGTAGTATGGGGCAGGGCCCCTACGAGCAGTACTTC.

This clonotype was counted only a few times. The rearrangement links TRBV20-1 to TRBJ1-2; no firm D call. This CDR3 has 12 amino acids. V lost 5 bases to trimming and J lost 0 bases, with 7 bases between them. Germline CDR1 and CDR2: DFQATT and SNEGSKA (reference sequence). CDR3 amino acids: CSASQTNYGYTF. CDR3 nucleotide sequence: TGCAGTGCTTCTCAGACTAACTATGGCTACACCTTC.

The chain is built from TRBV4-3 and TRBJ2-1; 9 bases are shared with TRBD2. Unmatched junction bases numbered 11, after V lost 3 bases and J lost 8 bases. Looked up from germline, CDR1 is LGHNA and CDR2 is YSLEER. This CDR3 spans 16 amino acids. The CDR3 is CASSHRGASGVDEQFF. In nucleotides, the CDR3 is TGCGCCAGCAGCCATCGAGGGGCTAGCGGGGTGGATGAGCAGTTCTTC.